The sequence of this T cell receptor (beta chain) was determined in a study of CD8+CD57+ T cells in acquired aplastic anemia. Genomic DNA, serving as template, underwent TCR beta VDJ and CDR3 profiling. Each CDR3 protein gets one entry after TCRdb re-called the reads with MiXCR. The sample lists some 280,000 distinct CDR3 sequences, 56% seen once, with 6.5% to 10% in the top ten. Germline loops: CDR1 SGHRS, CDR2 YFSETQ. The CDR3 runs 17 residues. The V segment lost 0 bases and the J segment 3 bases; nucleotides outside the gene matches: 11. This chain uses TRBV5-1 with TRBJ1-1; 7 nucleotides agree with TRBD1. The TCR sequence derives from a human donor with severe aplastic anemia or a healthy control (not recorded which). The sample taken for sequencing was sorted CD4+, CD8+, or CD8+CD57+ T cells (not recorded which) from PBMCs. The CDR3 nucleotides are TGCGCCAGCAGCTTGGCCATAAACAGGGGCCCGGACACTGAAGCTTTCTTT. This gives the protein CASSLAINRGPDTEAFF.